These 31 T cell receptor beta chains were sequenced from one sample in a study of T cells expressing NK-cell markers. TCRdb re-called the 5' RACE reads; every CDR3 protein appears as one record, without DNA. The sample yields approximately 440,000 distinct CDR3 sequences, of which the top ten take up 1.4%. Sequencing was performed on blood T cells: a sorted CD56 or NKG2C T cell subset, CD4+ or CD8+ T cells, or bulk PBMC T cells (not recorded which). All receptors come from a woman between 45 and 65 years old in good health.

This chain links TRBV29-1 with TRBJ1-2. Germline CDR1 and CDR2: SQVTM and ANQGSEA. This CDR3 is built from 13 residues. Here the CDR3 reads CSVVSGSNYGYTF.

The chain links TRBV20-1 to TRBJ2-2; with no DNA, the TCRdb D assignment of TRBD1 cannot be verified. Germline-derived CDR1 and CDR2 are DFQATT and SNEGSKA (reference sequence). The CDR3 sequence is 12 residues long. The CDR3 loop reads CRDSPYTGELFF.

CDR3 amino acids: CASSYRQGPYEQYF. The chain joins TRBV7-9 to TRBJ2-7. In germline, CDR1 is SEHNR, CDR2 FQNEAQ (reference sequence). This CDR3 region has 14 residues. Combining the CDR3 with reference TRBV7-9 and TRBJ2-7 gives the whole variable domain DTGVSQNPRHKITKRGQNVTFRCDPISEHNRLYWYRQTLGQGPEFLTYFQNEAQLEKSRLLSDRFSAERPKGSFSTLEIQRTEQGDSAMYLCASSYRQGPYEQYFGPGTRLTVT.

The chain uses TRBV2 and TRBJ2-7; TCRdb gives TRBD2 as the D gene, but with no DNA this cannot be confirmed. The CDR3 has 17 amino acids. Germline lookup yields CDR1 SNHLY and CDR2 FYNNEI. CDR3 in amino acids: CASREGGGLAGTYEQYF.

CDR3 in amino acids: CATRTDYGYTF. The J gene is TRBJ1-2, the V gene TRBV25-1; checking the TCRdb D call of TRBD1 is not possible without DNA. CDR1 is MGHDK and CDR2 is SYGVNS in the germline V gene. CDR3 length: 11 residues.

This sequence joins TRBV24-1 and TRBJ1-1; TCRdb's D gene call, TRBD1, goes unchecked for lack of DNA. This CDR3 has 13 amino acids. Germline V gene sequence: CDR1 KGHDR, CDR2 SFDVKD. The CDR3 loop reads CATRPVAENEAFF.

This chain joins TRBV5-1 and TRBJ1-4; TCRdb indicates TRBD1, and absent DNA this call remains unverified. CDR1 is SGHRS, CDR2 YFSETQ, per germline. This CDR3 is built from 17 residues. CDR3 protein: CASSLPGGLAANEKLFF.

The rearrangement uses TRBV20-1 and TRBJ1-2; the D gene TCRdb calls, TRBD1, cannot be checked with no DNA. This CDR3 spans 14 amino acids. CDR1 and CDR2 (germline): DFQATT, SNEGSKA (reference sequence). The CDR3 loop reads CSARNPQGLSGYTF.

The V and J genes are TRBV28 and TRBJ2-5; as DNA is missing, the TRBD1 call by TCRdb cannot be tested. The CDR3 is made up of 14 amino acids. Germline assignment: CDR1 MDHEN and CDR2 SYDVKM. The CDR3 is CASGTSGLQETQYF.

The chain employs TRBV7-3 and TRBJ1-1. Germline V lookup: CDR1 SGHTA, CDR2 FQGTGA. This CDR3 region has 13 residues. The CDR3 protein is CASSPNPRAEAFF. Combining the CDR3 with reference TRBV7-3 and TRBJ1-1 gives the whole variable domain GAGVSQTPSNKVTEKGKYVELRCDPISGHTALYWYRQSLGQGPEFLIYFQGTGAADDSGLPNDRFFAVRPEGSVSTLKIQRTERGDSAVYLCASSPNPRAEAFFGQGTRLTVV.

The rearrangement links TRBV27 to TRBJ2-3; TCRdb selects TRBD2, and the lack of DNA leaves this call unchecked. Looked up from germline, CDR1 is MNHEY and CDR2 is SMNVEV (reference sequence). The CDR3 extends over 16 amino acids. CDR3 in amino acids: CASREIGGLRTDTQYF.

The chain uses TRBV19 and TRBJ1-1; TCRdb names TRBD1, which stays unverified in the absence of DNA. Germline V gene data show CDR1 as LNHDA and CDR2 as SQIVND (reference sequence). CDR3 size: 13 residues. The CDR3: CASTATGRTEAFF.

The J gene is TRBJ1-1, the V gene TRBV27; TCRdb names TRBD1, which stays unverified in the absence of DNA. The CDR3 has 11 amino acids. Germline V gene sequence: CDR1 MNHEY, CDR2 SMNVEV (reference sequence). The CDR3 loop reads CATGQGLEAFF.

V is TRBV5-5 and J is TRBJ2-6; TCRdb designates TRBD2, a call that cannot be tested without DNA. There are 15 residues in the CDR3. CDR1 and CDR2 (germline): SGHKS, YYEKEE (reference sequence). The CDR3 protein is CASSTTLGGANVLTF.

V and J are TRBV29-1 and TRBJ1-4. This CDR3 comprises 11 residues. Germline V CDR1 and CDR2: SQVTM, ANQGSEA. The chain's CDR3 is CSVGGGEKLFF.

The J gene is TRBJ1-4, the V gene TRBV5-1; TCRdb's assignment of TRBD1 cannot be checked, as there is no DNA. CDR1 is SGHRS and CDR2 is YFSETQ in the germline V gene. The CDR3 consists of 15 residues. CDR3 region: CASSYTGATNEKLFF.

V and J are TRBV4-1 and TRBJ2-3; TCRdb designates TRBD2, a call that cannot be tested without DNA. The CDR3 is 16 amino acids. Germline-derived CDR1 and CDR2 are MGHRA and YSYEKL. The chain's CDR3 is CASSQARLAITDTQYF.

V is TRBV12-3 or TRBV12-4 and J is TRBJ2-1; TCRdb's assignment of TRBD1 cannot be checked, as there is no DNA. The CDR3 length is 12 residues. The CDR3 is CASSSRGSEQFF.

This chain's CDR3 is CATQTGGFNYGYTF. This chain joins TRBV10-3 and TRBJ1-2; TCRdb returns TRBD1, unconfirmable since there is no DNA. The CDR3 contains 14 residues. CDR1 ENHRY and CDR2 SYGVKD come from the germline V gene.

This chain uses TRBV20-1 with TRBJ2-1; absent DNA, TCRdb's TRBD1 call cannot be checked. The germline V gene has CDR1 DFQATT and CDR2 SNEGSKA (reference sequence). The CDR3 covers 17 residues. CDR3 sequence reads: CSASRVTGGALQNEQFF.

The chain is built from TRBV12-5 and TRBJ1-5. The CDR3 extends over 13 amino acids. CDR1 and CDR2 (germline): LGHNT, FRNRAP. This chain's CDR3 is CASGYQGNQPQHF. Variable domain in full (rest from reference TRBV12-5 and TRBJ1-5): DARVTQTPRHKVTEMGQEVTMRCQPILGHNTVFWYRQTMMQGLELLAYFRNRAPLDDSGMPKDRFSAEMPDATLATLKIQPSEPRDSAVYFCASGYQGNQPQHFGDGTRLSIL.

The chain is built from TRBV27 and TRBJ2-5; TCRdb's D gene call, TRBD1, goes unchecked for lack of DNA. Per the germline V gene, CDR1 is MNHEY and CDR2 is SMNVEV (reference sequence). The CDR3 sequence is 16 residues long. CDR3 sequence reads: CASSLLGQGVGKTQYF.

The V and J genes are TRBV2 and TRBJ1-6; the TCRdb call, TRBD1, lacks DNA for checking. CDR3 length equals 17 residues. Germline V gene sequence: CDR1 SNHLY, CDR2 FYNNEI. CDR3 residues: CASGRTRGRGTNSPLHF. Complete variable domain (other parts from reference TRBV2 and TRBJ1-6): EPEVTQTPSHQVTQMGQEVILRCVPISNHLYFYWYRQILGQKVEFLVSFYNNEISEKSEIFDDQFSVERPDGSNFTLKIRSTKLEDSAMYFCASGRTRGRGTNSPLHFGNGTRLTVT.

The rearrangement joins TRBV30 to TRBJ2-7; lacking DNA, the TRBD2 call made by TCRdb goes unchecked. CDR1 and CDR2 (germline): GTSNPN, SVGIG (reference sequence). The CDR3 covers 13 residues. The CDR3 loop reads CAGSGRSAYEQYF.

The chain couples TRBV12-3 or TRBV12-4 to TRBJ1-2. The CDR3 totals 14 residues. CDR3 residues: CASSSVVVAYGYTF.

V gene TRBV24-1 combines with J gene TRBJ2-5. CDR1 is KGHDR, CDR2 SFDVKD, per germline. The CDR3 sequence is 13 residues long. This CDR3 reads CATGLEYQETQYF.

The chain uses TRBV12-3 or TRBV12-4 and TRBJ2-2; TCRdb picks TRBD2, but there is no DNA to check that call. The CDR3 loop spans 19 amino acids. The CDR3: CASSLWALAGGPGTGELFF.

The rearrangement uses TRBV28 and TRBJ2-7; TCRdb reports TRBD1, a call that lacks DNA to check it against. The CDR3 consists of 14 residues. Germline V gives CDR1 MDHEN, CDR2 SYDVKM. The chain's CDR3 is CASRSQGGSDEQYF. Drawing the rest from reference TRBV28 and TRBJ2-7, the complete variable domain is DVKVTQSSRYLVKRTGEKVFLECVQDMDHENMFWYRQDPGLGLRLIYFSYDVKMKEKGDIPEGYSVSREKKERFSLILESASTNQTSMYLCASRSQGGSDEQYFGPGTRLTVT.

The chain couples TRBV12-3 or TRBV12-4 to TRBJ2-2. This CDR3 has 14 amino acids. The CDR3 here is CASRREGMTGELFF.

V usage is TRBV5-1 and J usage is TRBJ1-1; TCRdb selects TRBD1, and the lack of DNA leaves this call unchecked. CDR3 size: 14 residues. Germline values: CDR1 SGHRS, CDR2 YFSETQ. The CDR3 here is CASSLTGGIGEAFF.

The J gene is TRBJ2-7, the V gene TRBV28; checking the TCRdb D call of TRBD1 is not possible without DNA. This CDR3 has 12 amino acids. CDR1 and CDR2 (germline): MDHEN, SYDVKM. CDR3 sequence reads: CASSGDRYEQYF.